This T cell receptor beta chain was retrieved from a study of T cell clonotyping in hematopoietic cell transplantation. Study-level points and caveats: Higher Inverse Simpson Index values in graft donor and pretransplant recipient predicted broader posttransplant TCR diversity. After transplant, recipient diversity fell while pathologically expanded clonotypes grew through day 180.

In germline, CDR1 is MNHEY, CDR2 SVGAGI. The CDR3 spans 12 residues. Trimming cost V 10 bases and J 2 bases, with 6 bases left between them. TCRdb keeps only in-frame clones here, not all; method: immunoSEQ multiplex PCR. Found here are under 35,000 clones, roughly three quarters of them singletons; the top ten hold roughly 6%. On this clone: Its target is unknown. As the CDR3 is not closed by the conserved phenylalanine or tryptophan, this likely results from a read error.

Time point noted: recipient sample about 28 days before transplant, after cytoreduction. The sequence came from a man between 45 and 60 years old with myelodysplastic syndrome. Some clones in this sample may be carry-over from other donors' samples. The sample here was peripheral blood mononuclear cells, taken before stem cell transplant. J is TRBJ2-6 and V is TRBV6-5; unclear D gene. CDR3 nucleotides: TGTGCCACCCGGACTGGGGCCAACGTCCTGACTCTC. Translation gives CATRTGANVLTL.